The 27 T cell receptor beta chains reported below all come from one sample, sequenced in a study of shared clonotypes between healthy human individuals. This table comes from immunoSEQ multiplex PCR, and its TCRdb copy is limited to in-frame clones, with some not included. This table holds 600,000 to 800,000 clones, 55% to 75% found once. Sequencing was carried out using memory CD4+ T cells sorted from blood. Subset noted: CD45RA-negative fraction. The receptor set was obtained from a woman aged 25-40 years in good health.

The V call is TRBV7-6, the J call TRBJ1-1; the D gene is possibly TRBD1 (6 bases). The CDR3 is 14 residues long. V was pared by 5 bases and J by 4 bases, with 14 bases between. Germline assignment: CDR1 SGHVS and CDR2 FNYEAQ. The CDR3 is CASSAKAQGTEAFF. Written as DNA, the CDR3 is TGTGCCAGCAGCGCGAAGGCACAGGGCACTGAAGCTTTCTTT.

The chain has TRBV11-3 and TRBJ2-1; 10 bases map to TRBD2. In germline, CDR1 is SGHNT, CDR2 YENEEA. This CDR3 contains 16 residues. J was trimmed by 0 bases and V by 3 bases; bases with no gene match: 2. CDR3 nucleotide sequence: TGTGCCAGCAGCTTCTCTAGCGGGAGCTCCTACAATGAGCAGTTCTTC. It encodes CASSFSSGSSYNEQFF. Supplemented by reference TRBV11-3 and TRBJ2-1, the full variable domain reads EAGVVQSPRYKIIEKKQPVAFWCNPISGHNTLYWYLQNLGQGPELLIRYENEEAVDDSQLPKDRFSAERLKGVDSTLKIQPAELGDSAVYLCASSFSSGSSYNEQFFGPGTRLTVL.

V and J are TRBV6-1 and TRBJ2-6; 8 nucleotides match TRBD1. CDR3 length equals 15 residues. Germline values: CDR1 MNHNS, CDR2 SASEGT. The V and J ends lost 5 bases and 12 bases, in that order; junction bases with no gene match: 12. CDR3 residues: CASSPTGQALSVLTF. DNA of the CDR3: TGTGCCAGCAGTCCTACGGGACAGGCCCTCTCCGTCCTGACTTTC.

The genes are TRBV28 and TRBJ2-5, with 7 bases lining up with TRBD1. The V and J ends lost 2 bases and 0 bases, in that order; junction bases with no gene match: 6. The CDR3 consists of 16 residues. Germline V lookup: CDR1 MDHEN, CDR2 SYDVKM. The DNA of the CDR3 is TGTGCCAGCAGTTTAGGGGGAGACAGGGACCAAGAGACCCAGTACTTC. Protein: CASSLGGDRDQETQYF.

The J gene is TRBJ1-4, the V gene TRBV28; unclear D gene. V lost 10 bases, J lost 0 bases, and 15 bases lay in between. The CDR3 spans 15 residues. The germline V gene encodes CDR1 MDHEN and CDR2 SYDVKM. DNA for the CDR3: TGTGCCACGAAACGCAATTGGCCAACTAATGAAAAACTGTTTTTT. Its protein is CATKRNWPTNEKLFF.

V and J are TRBV19 and TRBJ1-5, with 8 bases aligning to TRBD1. V lost 7 bases and J lost 6; bases outside the gene matches: 14. This CDR3 comprises 16 residues. CDR1 and CDR2 (germline): LNHDA, SQIVND (reference sequence). The chain's CDR3 is CASNPGQGRSGQPQHF. As DNA, the CDR3 is TGTGCCAGTAATCCCGGACAGGGCCGCAGCGGTCAGCCCCAGCATTTT.

This clone was observed a handful of times. This chain connects TRBV14 to TRBJ2-3; 9 bases line up with TRBD2. After removal of 0 bases from V and 9 bases from J, the junction contained 10 bases not matched to a gene. The CDR3 is made up of 16 amino acids. Germline V CDR1 and CDR2: SGHDN, FVKESK. As DNA, the CDR3 is TGTGCCAGCAGCCAAGAGGGACTAGCCACACTTGGGACGCAGTATTTT. Protein product: CASSQEGLATLGTQYF.

The chain employs TRBV18 and TRBJ2-7; D uncertain. From germline, CDR1 is KGHSH and CDR2 LQKENI. The CDR3 loop spans 13 amino acids. V was pared by 4 bases and J by 0 bases, with 7 bases between. The CDR3 DNA is TGTGCCAGCTCACACGCGGTCTCCTACGAGCAGTACTTC. Translating it yields CASSHAVSYEQYF.

The genes are TRBV11-3 and TRBJ2-7, with D unclear. The CDR3 length is 12 residues. Germline CDR1 SGHNT, CDR2 YENEEA. With 5 bases removed from V and 3 bases from J, the gap between germline ends came to 8 bases. This CDR3 reads CASSHGSYEQYF. The CDR3 DNA reads as TGTGCCAGCAGCCACGGCAGCTACGAGCAGTACTTC. The entire variable domain, with the rest obtained from reference TRBV11-3 and TRBJ2-7, is as follows: EAGVVQSPRYKIIEKKQPVAFWCNPISGHNTLYWYLQNLGQGPELLIRYENEEAVDDSQLPKDRFSAERLKGVDSTLKIQPAELGDSAVYLCASSHGSYEQYFGPGTRLTVT.

Points on this clone: The sample carries other DNA sequences with the same CDR3. This chain joins TRBV7-2 and TRBJ2-7; D is perhaps TRBD1 (6 bases). There are 12 residues in the CDR3. V was cut by 5 bases and J by 6 bases, with 11 bases left in between. In germline, CDR1 is SGHTA, CDR2 FQGNSA. The CDR3 DNA reads TGTGCCAGCAGCCTCCAGGGGATCGAGCAGTACTTC. Translating gives CASSLQGIEQYF.

This rearrangement joins TRBV27 to TRBJ2-7; 15 positions agree with TRBD2. V was pared by 7 bases and J by 0 bases, with 7 bases of the junction left unmatched. The germline CDR1 and CDR2 sequences are MNHEY and SMNVEV (reference sequence). This CDR3 contains 17 residues. CDR3 nucleotides: TGTGCCAGCAAACGGGGACTAGCGGGAGGTTACTCCTACGAGCAGTACTTC. Translating gives CASKRGLAGGYSYEQYF.

This chain connects TRBV30 to TRBJ1-1; D unresolved. Between the trimmed V and J ends, which lost 2 bases and 1 base, there was a span of 11 bases. This CDR3 contains 14 residues. The germline V gene has CDR1 GTSNPN and CDR2 SVGIG (reference sequence). DNA for the CDR3: TGTGCCTGGAGTCAAGGGCACGAGAACACTGAAGCTTTCTTT. As protein: CAWSQGHENTEAFF. Full variable domain (remainder filled in from reference TRBV30 and TRBJ1-1): SQTIHQWPATLVQPVGSPLSLECTVEGTSNPNLYWYRQAAGRGLQLLFYSVGIGQISSEVPQNLSASRPQDRQFILSSKKLLLSDSGFYLCAWSQGHENTEAFFGQGTRLTVV.

The chain joins TRBV7-2 to TRBJ1-1; D not certain. Trimming shortened V by 1 base and J by 0 bases, and 9 bases separated the two germline ends. Per the germline V gene, CDR1 is SGHTA and CDR2 is FQGNSA. The CDR3 length is 15 residues. The CDR3 here is CASSLVAFMNTEAFF. The CDR3 DNA is TGTGCCAGCAGCTTAGTGGCCTTTATGAACACTGAAGCTTTCTTT.

This chain joins TRBV14 and TRBJ2-5; 15 nucleotides match TRBD2. J gave up 5 bases and V 0 bases, and 10 bases lay outside the gene matches. The CDR3 runs to 19 residues. Germline CDR1 SGHDN, CDR2 FVKESK. CDR3 loop: CASSQDLAGLAGGSETQYF. For the CDR3, the DNA is TGTGCCAGCAGCCAAGATCTCGCGGGACTAGCGGGAGGATCGGAGACCCAGTACTTC.

CDR3 in amino acids: CASSAGQNTEAFF. DNA of the CDR3: TGTGCCAGCTCAGCGGGACAGAACACTGAAGCTTTCTTT. This chain connects TRBV18 to TRBJ1-1, with D possibly TRBD1 on 6 matching bases. This CDR3 is built from 13 residues. Trimming removed 5 bases at V and 1 base at J, with 8 bases between. Per germline, CDR1 KGHSH and CDR2 LQKENI.

The V gene is TRBV6-5, the J gene TRBJ2-7; TRBD2 aligns across 7 bases. The CDR3 totals 15 residues. In germline, CDR1 is MNHEY, CDR2 SVGAGI. Trimming removed 2 bases from V and 5 bases from J; junction bases left unmatched: 9. The CDR3 nucleotides read TGTGCCAGCAGTTACCACCTGGGGGGGGTCGACGAGCAGTACTTC. This sequence encodes CASSYHLGGVDEQYF.

In regard to this clone: With a much larger clone just one base away, this may be a read error. The same CDR3 can be traced to other DNA sequences in this sample. The chain couples TRBV5-1 to TRBJ2-1; TRBD2 agrees at 9 bases. The V gene's germline CDR1 is SGHRS and CDR2 YFSETQ. The junction had 4 bases not matched to a gene; V was cut back by 2 bases and J by 4 bases. CDR3 size: 15 residues. In DNA, the CDR3 is TGCGCCAGCAGCTTCTCTAGCGGGGCATACAATGAGCAGTTCTTC. Its translation is CASSFSSGAYNEQFF.

The chain uses TRBV19 and TRBJ1-1; TRBD1 might be the D (5 bases). Germline-derived CDR1 and CDR2 are LNHDA and SQIVND (reference sequence). CDR3 length equals 12 residues. Trimming shortened V by 7 bases and J by 2 bases, and 8 bases separated the two germline ends. CDR3 nucleotide sequence: TGTGCCAGTAATGACAGAAACACTGAAGCTTTCTTT. This sequence encodes CASNDRNTEAFF. The whole variable domain, filled in from reference TRBV19 and TRBJ1-1, reads DGGITQSPKYLFRKEGQNVTLSCEQNLNHDAMYWYRQDPGQGLRLIYYSQIVNDFQKGDIAEGYSVSREKKESFPLTVTSAQKNPTAFYLCASNDRNTEAFFGQGTRLTVV.

This chain uses TRBV7-8 with TRBJ2-2, with 13 nucleotides matching TRBD2. Germline V gene data show CDR1 as SGHVS and CDR2 as FQNEAQ. The CDR3 contains 16 residues. The ends lost 4 bases at V and 10 bases at J; junction bases unmatched: 9. CDR3: CASSYGTSGARMELFF. The CDR3 DNA is TGTGCCAGCAGCTACGGGACTAGCGGGGCCCGGATGGAGCTGTTTTTT.

The chain uses TRBV2 and TRBJ1-1, with no clear D. Trimming removed 7 bases at V and 3 bases at J, with 15 bases between. Germline-derived CDR1 and CDR2 are SNHLY and FYNNEI. The CDR3 loop spans 14 amino acids. CDR3 nucleotides: TGTGCCAGCATATGGGCAGCGGAGTACACTGAAGCTTTCTTT. Amino acid sequence: CASIWAAEYTEAFF.

This chain joins TRBV12-5 and TRBJ2-5; 8 bases match TRBD2. CDR3 length: 16 amino acids. With 5 bases clipped from V and 5 bases from J, the junction kept 13 bases outside the gene matches. CDR1 LGHNT and CDR2 FRNRAP come from the germline V gene. Written as DNA, the CDR3 is TGTGCTAGTGGTCCTGGTAGGGGAGCGGGAGTGGAGACCCAGTACTTC. This codes for CASGPGRGAGVETQYF.

The rearrangement links TRBV5-1 to TRBJ2-5; 11 bases are shared with TRBD2. CDR3 length: 14 amino acids. Germline loops: CDR1 SGHRS, CDR2 YFSETQ. J lost 5 bases, V lost 5 bases, and 5 bases had no gene match. CDR3 sequence reads: CASSSGRADETQYF. The CDR3 DNA sequence: TGCGCCAGCAGTAGCGGGAGGGCTGATGAGACCCAGTACTTC.

The chain joins TRBV5-4 to TRBJ1-5; a weak D match, TRBD1 (5 bases). The CDR3 has 15 residues. Germline assignment: CDR1 SGHNT and CDR2 YYREEE (reference sequence). V shed 0 bases and J shed 2 bases, with 9 bases lying between them. CDR3 protein: CASSLAGGGNQPQHF. CDR3 sequence (DNA): TGTGCCAGCAGCTTGGCTGGGGGGGGCAATCAGCCCCAGCATTTT.

This clone turned up a few times. This rearrangement joins TRBV4-2 to TRBJ1-3; maybe TRBD1 (5 bases). The CDR3 loop spans 16 amino acids. The germline V gene encodes CDR1 LGHNA and CDR2 YNFKEQ. V shed 3 bases and J shed 4 bases, with 16 bases lying between them. The CDR3 DNA follows: TGTGCCAGCAGCCAGGGGACCCCGAGGGCCGGAAACACCATATATTTT. Translating gives CASSQGTPRAGNTIYF.

This sequence joins TRBV9 and TRBJ1-2; D may be TRBD1 (5 bases). The CDR3 sequence is 12 residues long. Trimming shortened V by 3 bases and J by 7 bases, and 10 bases separated the two germline ends. Germline CDR1 is SGDLS and CDR2 is YYNGEE. This CDR3 is CASSGPGFGYTF. The CDR3 DNA is TGTGCCAGCAGCGGGCCAGGGTTTGGCTACACCTTC. The complete variable domain, with remaining parts taken from reference TRBV9 and TRBJ1-2, reads DSGVTQTPKHLITATGQRVTLRCSPRSGDLSVYWYQQSLDQGLQFLIQYYNGEERAKGNILERFSAQQFPDLHSELNLSSLELGDSALYFCASSGPGFGYTFGSGTRLTVV.

The rearrangement uses TRBV10-1 and TRBJ2-3; TRBD1 matches 10 bases. J lost 3 bases, V lost 6 bases, and 6 bases had no gene match. CDR3 length equals 15 residues. CDR1 WNHNN and CDR2 SYGVQD come from the germline V gene (reference sequence). This CDR3 reads CASRAGTGETDTQYF. CDR3 in DNA: TGCGCCAGCAGGGCCGGGACAGGGGAAACAGATACGCAGTATTTT.

The V gene is TRBV5-1, the J gene TRBJ2-2; 8 nucleotides align to TRBD1. The CDR3 extends over 15 amino acids. V trimming: 4 bases; J trimming: 6 bases; junction bases outside the gene matches: 8. CDR1 SGHRS and CDR2 YFSETQ come from the germline V gene. CDR3 nucleotides: TGCGCCAGCAGCCCCTGGACAGGGTCAGCCGGGGAGCTGTTTTTT. Protein sequence: CASSPWTGSAGELFF.